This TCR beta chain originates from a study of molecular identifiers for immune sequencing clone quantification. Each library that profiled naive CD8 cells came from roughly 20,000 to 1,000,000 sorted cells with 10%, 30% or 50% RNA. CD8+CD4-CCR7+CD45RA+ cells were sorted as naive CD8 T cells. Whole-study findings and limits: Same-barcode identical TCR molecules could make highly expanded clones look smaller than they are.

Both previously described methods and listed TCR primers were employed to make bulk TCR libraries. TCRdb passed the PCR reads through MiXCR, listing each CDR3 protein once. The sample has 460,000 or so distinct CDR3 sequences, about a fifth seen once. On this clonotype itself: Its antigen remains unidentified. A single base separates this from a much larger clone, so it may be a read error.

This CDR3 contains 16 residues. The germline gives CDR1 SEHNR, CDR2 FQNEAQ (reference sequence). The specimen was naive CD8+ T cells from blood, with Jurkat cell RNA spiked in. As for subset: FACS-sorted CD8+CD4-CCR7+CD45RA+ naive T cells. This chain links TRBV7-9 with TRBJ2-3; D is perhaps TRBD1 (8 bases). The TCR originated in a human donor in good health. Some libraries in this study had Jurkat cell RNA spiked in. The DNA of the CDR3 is TGTGCCAGCAGCCCGCAGCGGGGACAGGACACAGATACGCGGTATTTT. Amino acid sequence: CASSPQRGQDTDTRYF.